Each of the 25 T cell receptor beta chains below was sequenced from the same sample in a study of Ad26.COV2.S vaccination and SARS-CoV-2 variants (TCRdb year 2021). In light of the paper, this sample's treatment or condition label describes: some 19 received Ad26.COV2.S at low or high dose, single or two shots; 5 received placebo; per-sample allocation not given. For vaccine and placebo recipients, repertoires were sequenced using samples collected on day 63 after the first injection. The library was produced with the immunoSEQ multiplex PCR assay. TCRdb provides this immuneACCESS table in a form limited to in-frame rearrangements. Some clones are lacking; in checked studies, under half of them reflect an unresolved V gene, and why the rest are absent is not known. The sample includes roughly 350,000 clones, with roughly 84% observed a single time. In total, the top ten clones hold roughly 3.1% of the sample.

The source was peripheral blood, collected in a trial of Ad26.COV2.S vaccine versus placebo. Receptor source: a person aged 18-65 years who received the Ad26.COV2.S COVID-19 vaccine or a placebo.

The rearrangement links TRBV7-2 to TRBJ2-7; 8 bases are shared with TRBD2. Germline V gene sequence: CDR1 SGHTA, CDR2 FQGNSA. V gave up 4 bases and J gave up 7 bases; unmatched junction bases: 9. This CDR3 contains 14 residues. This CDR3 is CASSYDWRGVEQYF. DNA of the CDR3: TGTGCCAGCAGCTACGATTGGCGGGGGGTAGAGCAGTACTTC.

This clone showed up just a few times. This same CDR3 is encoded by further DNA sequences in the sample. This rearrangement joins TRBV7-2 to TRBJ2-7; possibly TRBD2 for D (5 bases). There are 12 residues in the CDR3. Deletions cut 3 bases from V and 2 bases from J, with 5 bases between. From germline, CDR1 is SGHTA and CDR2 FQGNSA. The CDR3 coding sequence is TGTGCCAGCAGCTTTAGCGCCTACGAGCAGTACTTC. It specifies CASSFSAYEQYF.

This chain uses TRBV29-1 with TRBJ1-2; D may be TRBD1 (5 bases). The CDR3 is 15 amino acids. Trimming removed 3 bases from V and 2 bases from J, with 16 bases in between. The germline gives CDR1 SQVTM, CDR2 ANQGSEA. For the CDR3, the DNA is TGCAGCGTTGAGCCCCCCCGGGACGGGAACTATGGCTACACCTTC. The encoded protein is CSVEPPRDGNYGYTF.

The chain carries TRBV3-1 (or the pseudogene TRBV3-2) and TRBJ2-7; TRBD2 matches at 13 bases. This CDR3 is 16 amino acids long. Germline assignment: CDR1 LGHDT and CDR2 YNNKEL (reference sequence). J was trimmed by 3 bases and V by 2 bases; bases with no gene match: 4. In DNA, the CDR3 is TGTGCCAGCAGCCAACCTCGGACTAGCGGGGGCTACGAGCAGTACTTC. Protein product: CASSQPRTSGGYEQYF.

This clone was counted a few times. The CDR3: CASSKKTKPKGGSHGYTF. The CDR3 region has the DNA TGTGCCAGCAGCAAAAAGACGAAACCTAAGGGCGGGTCCCATGGCTACACCTTC. The chain uses TRBV21-1 and TRBJ1-2. TRBV21-1 is described as a pseudogene. The CDR3 runs 18 residues.

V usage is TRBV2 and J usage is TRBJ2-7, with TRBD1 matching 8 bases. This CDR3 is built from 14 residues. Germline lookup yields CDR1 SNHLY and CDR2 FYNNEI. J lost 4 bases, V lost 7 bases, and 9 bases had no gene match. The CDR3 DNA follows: TGTGCCAGCAAACAGGCAGGGGGCATTTACGAGCAGTACTTC. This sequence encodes CASKQAGGIYEQYF.

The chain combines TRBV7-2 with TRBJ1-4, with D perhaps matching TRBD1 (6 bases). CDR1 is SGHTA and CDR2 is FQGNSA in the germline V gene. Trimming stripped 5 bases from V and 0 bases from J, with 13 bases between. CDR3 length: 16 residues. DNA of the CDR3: TGTGCCAGCAGCACGACAGGCCCGGCAACTAATGAAAAACTGTTTTTT. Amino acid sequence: CASSTTGPATNEKLFF.

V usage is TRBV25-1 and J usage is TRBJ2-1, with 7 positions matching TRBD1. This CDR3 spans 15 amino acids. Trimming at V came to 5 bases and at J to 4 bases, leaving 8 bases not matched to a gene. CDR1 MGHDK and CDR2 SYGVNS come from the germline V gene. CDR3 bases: TGTGCCAGCAGTAGAATGGACAGGCCTTACAATGAGCAGTTCTTC. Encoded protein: CASSRMDRPYNEQFF. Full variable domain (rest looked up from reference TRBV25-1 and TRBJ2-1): EADIYQTPRYLVIGTGKKITLECSQTMGHDKMYWYQQDPGMELHLIHYSYGVNSTEKGDLSSESTVSRIRTEHFPLTLESARPSHTSQYLCASSRMDRPYNEQFFGPGTRLTVL.

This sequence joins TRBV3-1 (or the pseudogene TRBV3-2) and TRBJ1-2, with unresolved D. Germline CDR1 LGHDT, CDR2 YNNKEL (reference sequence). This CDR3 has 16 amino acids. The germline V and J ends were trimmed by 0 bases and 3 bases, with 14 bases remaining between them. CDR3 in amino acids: CASSQEAFAGHYGYTF. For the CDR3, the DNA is TGTGCCAGCAGCCAAGAGGCGTTCGCAGGCCACTATGGCTACACCTTC.

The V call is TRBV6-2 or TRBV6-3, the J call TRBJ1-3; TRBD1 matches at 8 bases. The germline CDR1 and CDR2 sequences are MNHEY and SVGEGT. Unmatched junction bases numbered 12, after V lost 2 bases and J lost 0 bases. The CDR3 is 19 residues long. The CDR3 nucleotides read TGTGCCAGCAGTTACGGTGGACAGGGAGAGAGTGGCTCTGGAAACACCATATATTTT. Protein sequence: CASSYGGQGESGSGNTIYF.

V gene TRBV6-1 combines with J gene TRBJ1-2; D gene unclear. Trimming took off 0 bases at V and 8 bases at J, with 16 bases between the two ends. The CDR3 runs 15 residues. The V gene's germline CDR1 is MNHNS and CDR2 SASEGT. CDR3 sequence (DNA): TGTGCCAGCAGTGAAGCTAGGCCGCAACGGGGAGGCTACACCTTC. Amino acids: CASSEARPQRGGYTF.

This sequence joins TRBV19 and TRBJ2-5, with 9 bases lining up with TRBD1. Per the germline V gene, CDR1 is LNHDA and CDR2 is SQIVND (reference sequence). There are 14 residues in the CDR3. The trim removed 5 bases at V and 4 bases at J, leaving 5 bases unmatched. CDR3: CASSGQGLPETQYF. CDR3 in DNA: TGTGCCAGTAGTGGACAGGGGCTGCCAGAGACCCAGTACTTC.

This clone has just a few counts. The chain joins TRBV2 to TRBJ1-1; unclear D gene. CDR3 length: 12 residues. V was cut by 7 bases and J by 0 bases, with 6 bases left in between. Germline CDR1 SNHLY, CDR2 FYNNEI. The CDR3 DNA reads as TGTGCCAGCACCCAGTTGAACACTGAAGCTTTCTTT. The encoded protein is CASTQLNTEAFF.

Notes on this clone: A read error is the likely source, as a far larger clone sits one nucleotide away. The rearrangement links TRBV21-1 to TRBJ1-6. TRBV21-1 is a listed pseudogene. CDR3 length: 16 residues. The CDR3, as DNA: TGTGCCAGCAGCATGGGGGGAGGGGCCCGGGAGTCACCCCTCCACTTT. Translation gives CASSMGGGARESPLHF.

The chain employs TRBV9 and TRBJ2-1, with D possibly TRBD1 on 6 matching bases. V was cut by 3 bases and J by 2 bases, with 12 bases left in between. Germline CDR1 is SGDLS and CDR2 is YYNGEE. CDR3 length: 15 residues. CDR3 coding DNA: TGTGCCAGCAGCGCCTGGACAGACCCCTACAATGAGCAGTTCTTC. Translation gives CASSAWTDPYNEQFF.

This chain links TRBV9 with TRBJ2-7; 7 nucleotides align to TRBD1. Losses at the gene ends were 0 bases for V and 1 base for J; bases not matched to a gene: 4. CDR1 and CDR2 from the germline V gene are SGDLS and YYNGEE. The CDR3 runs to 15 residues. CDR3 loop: CASSVGTGKSYEQYF. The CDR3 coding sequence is TGTGCCAGCAGCGTAGGGACAGGAAAATCCTACGAGCAGTACTTC. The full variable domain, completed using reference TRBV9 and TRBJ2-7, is DSGVTQTPKHLITATGQRVTLRCSPRSGDLSVYWYQQSLDQGLQFLIQYYNGEERAKGNILERFSAQQFPDLHSELNLSSLELGDSALYFCASSVGTGKSYEQYFGPGTRLTVT.

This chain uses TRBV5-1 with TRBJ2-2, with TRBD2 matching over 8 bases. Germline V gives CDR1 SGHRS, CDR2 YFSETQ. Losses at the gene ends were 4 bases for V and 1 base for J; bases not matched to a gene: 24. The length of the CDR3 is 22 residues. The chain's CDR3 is CASSPEGTSPSRRGGNTGELFF. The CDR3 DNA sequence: TGCGCCAGCAGCCCCGAAGGGACGTCTCCCAGCCGACGGGGGGGGAACACCGGGGAGCTGTTTTTT.

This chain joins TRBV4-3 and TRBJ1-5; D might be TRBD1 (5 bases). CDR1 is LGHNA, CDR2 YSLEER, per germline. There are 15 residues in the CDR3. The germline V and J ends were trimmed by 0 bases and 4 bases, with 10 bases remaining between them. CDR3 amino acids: CASSQESGENQPQHF. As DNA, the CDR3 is TGCGCCAGCAGCCAAGAATCGGGGGAAAATCAGCCCCAGCATTTT.

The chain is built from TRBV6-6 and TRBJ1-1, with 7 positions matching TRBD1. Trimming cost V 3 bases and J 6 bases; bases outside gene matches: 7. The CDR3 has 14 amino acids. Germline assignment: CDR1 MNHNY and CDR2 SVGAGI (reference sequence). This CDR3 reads CASSYATGVAEAFF. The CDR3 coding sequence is TGTGCCAGCAGTTATGCCACAGGGGTGGCTGAAGCTTTCTTT.

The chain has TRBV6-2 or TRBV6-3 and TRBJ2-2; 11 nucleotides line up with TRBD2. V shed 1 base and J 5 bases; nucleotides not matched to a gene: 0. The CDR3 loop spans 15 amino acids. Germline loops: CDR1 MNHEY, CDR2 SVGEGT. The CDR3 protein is CASSYLAGGTGELFF. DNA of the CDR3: TGTGCCAGCAGTTACTTAGCGGGAGGGACCGGGGAGCTGTTTTTT.

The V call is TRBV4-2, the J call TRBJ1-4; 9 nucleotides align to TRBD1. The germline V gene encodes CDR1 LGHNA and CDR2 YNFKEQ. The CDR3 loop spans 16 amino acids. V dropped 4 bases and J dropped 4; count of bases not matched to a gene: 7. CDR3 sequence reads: CASSREGTGNNEKLFF. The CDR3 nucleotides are TGTGCCAGCAGCCGCGAGGGGACAGGGAATAATGAAAAACTGTTTTTT.

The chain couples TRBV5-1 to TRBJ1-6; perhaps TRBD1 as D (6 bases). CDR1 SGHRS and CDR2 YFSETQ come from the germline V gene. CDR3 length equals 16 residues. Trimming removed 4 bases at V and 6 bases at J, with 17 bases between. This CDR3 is CASSGGGAIGNSPLHF. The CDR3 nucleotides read TGCGCCAGCAGCGGTGGGGGGGCTATAGGTAATTCACCCCTCCACTTT. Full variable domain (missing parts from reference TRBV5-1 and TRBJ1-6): KAGVTQTPRYLIKTRGQQVTLSCSPISGHRSVSWYQQTPGQGLQFLFEYFSETQRNKGNFPGRFSGRQFSNSRSEMNVSTLELGDSALYLCASSGGGAIGNSPLHFGNGTRLTVT.

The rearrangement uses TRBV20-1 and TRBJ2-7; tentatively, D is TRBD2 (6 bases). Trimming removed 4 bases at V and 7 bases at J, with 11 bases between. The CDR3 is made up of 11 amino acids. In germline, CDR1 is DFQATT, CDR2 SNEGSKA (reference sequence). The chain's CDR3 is CSAIAGREQYF. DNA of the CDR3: TGCAGTGCTATCGCGGGGCGGGAGCAGTACTTC.

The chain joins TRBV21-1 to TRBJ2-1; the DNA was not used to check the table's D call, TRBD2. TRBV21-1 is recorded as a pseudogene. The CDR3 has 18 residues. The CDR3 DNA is TGTGCCAGCAGCAAAGCCCAAAGAGCGGGGAGCACCTACAATGAGCAGTTCTTC. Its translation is CASSKAQRAGSTYNEQFF.

CDR3 amino acids: CASSQGSDMNGYTF. The CDR3 coding sequence is TGTGCCAGCAGCCAAGGTTCCGACATGAACGGCTACACCTTC. The V and J genes are TRBV3-1 (or the pseudogene TRBV3-2) and TRBJ1-2; D gene unclear. V shed 1 base and J shed 8 bases, with 14 bases lying between them. CDR1 is LGHDT and CDR2 is YNNKEL in the germline V gene (reference sequence). The CDR3 runs to 14 residues.